Following are 6 T cell receptor beta chains from one sample sequenced in a study of CD8+ T cells in alopecia areata. Following extraction, RNA underwent reverse transcription to cDNA, which served as the sequencing template. Some clones are missing from TCRdb's copy, which holds only in-frame ones; the method was immunoSEQ multiplex PCR. The sample contains 170,000 or so clones, about 53% of which appear only once. Treatment denoted: oral pan-JAK inhibitor, 5-10 mg twice daily. This sample comprised CD8+ T cells sorted from blood, obtained at week 24, from a patient treated with tofacitinib. The receptors here all came from a human donor with alopecia areata.

The chain carries TRBV4-3 and TRBJ1-1; 7 bases fit TRBD1. The CDR3 length is 16 residues. Trimming removed 4 bases from V and 2 bases from J; junction bases left unmatched: 10. Germline V lookup: CDR1 LGHNA, CDR2 YSLEER. The CDR3: CASSLGTEGPNTEAFF. DNA for the CDR3: TGCGCCAGCAGCCTTGGGACAGAGGGCCCCAACACTGAAGCTTTCTTT.

V gene TRBV2 combines with J gene TRBJ2-5; no definite D call. The CDR3 runs to 14 residues. Germline CDR1 and CDR2: SNHLY and FYNNEI. Deletions cut 3 bases from V and 1 base from J, with 9 bases between. The CDR3 loop is CASSEFDFQETQYF. In nucleotides, the CDR3 is TGTGCCAGCAGTGAGTTCGACTTCCAAGAGACCCAGTACTTC.

The CDR3, as DNA: TGCGCCAGCAGACAGGGGGCACATGGCTACACCTTC. As protein: CASRQGAHGYTF. The chain is built from TRBV10-2 and TRBJ1-2; TRBD1 agrees at 9 bases. CDR3 length: 12 residues. CDR1 WSHSY and CDR2 SAAADI come from the germline V gene. V was clipped by 6 bases and J by 6 bases; unmatched bases: 2.

This chain connects TRBV30 to TRBJ2-7; 12 positions match TRBD2. Looked up from germline, CDR1 is GTSNPN and CDR2 is SVGIG (reference sequence). There are 13 residues in the CDR3. With V trimmed by 4 bases and J by 9 bases, 7 bases remained unmatched. The chain's CDR3 is CAWTSGGAEGQYF. CDR3 bases: TGTGCCTGGACTAGCGGGGGGGCCGAAGGGCAGTACTTC.

This clone was seen a handful of times. The chain links TRBV11-2 to TRBJ2-3; unclear D gene. V lost 3 bases to trimming and J lost 5 bases, with 12 bases between them. The CDR3 has 14 residues. The germline gives CDR1 SGHAT, CDR2 FQNNGV. Here the CDR3 DNA reads TGTGCCAGCAGCTTTTTAATCCGACTAGATACGCAGTATTTT. Its translation: CASSFLIRLDTQYF.

The chain combines TRBV9 with TRBJ2-7, with TRBD1 matching 12 bases. The J segment lost 6 bases and the V segment lost 6 bases, leaving 7 bases of the junction unmatched. Germline CDR1 and CDR2: SGDLS and YYNGEE. The CDR3 runs 14 residues. The CDR3 nucleotides read TGTGCCAGCACGCCAGGGACAGGGGGCGCCGAGCAGTACTTC. Protein product: CASTPGTGGAEQYF.